These 21 T cell receptor beta chains originate from one sample sequenced in a study of CD8+CD57+ T cells in acquired aplastic anemia. CD8+CD57+ cell expansion, shown by flow cytometry, had occurred in the patients selected for sequencing. Genomic DNA, the template, was used for profiling of the TCR beta VDJ and CDR3. One entry per CDR3 protein results from TCRdb running MiXCR on the reads. Here the sample spans hundreds of thousands of distinct CDR3 sequences, 40% to 50% being singletons. Sample: sorted CD4+, CD8+, or CD8+CD57+ T cells (not recorded which) from PBMCs. Receptor source: a human donor with aplastic anemia.

This clonotype came up many times. V usage is TRBV29-1 and J usage is TRBJ2-1; D possibly matches TRBD1 or TRBD2 (5 bases each). The length of the CDR3 is 16 residues. Between the trimmed V and J ends, which lost 5 bases and 7 bases, there was a span of 24 bases. Germline lookup yields CDR1 SQVTM and CDR2 ANQGSEA. The CDR3 nucleotides are TGCAGCGTTCCCTCCCTACGCAGGGAGCGTGGGAATGAGCAGTTCTTC. Amino acids: CSVPSLRRERGNEQFF.

The rearrangement uses TRBV2 and TRBJ2-5; no firm D call. This CDR3 has 14 residues. The V gene's germline CDR1 is SNHLY and CDR2 FYNNEI. Trimming took 4 bases from V and 1 from J, leaving 10 bases between them. The CDR3 DNA reads as TGTGCCAGCAGTGTCCGCCTTACCCAAGAGACCCAGTACTTC. It yields the protein CASSVRLTQETQYF.

V gene TRBV5-1 combines with J gene TRBJ2-3; TRBD2 might be the D (5 bases). This CDR3 is 14 amino acids long. Germline V CDR1 and CDR2: SGHRS, YFSETQ. Trimming cost V 4 bases and J 5 bases, with 14 bases left between them. The CDR3 protein is CASSPDSQVDTQYF. The CDR3 DNA sequence: TGCGCCAGCAGCCCGGACTCCCAGGTAGATACGCAGTATTTT.

The chain uses TRBV10-3 and TRBJ2-1; TRBD2 aligns across 10 bases. Germline trimming cut 4 bases from V and 11 bases from J; bases unmatched to any gene: 5. CDR1 and CDR2 (germline): ENHRY, SYGVKD. There are 13 residues in the CDR3. The CDR3 DNA reads as TGTGCCATCAGTGGGACTAGCGGAAACAAGCAGTTCTTC. Amino acid sequence: CAISGTSGNKQFF.

This clonotype was detected many times. Written as DNA, the CDR3 is TGTGCCAGCAGCTTAAATCAGCGAAATCAGCCCCAGCATTTT. As protein: CASSLNQRNQPQHF. The chain joins TRBV7-3 to TRBJ1-5; D is undetermined. Germline assignment: CDR1 SGHTA and CDR2 FQGTGA. V was clipped by 1 base and J by 4 bases, with 8 bases between them. This CDR3 spans 14 amino acids.

In DNA form, the CDR3 reads TGTGCCAGCAGTCCCAGTTATGGCGACACCTACAATGAGCAGTTCTTC. It encodes CASSPSYGDTYNEQFF. The chain joins TRBV27 to TRBJ2-1; no clear D gene. The CDR3 has 16 residues. CDR1 MNHEY and CDR2 SMNVEV come from the germline V gene (reference sequence). V dropped 5 bases and J dropped 2 bases, with 16 bases sitting between them.

A note on this clonotype: An end of the junction differs from the germline gene, which may be a read error. The chain recombines TRBV5-5 with TRBJ1-1; 8 bases are a match to TRBD1. Germline lookup yields CDR1 SGHKS and CDR2 YYEKEE (reference sequence). The CDR3 contains 14 residues. CDR3: CASSWGDRGTEAFF. The CDR3 DNA sequence: TGCGCCAGCAGCTGGGGAGACAGGGGCACTGAAGCTTTCTTT.

This clonotype is a singleton in its sample. V gene TRBV20-1 combines with J gene TRBJ1-2; D may be TRBD1 (6 bases). Germline values: CDR1 DFQATT, CDR2 SNEGSKA (reference sequence). The length of the CDR3 is 12 residues. V was trimmed by 3 bases and J by 7 bases, leaving 12 bases between them. CDR3 region: CSARGGLGGYTF. The CDR3 coding sequence is TGCAGTGCTAGGGGGGGGCTCGGTGGCTACACCTTC.

This clonotype was recorded many times. V gene TRBV11-1 combines with J gene TRBJ1-2, with TRBD1 as a possible D gene (6 bases). Germline V gives CDR1 SGHAT, CDR2 FQDESV (reference sequence). The CDR3 length is 15 residues. V was cut by 5 bases and J by 3 bases, with 16 bases left in between. The DNA of the CDR3 is TGTGCCAGCAGCAGGCCAGACAGGAACGACTATGGCTACACCTTC. Translating gives CASSRPDRNDYGYTF. Looking up the rest from reference TRBV11-1 and TRBJ1-2 gives the full variable domain: EAEVAQSPRYKITEKSQAVAFWCDPISGHATLYWYRQILGQGPELLVQFQDESVVDDSQLPKDRFSAERLKGVDSTLKIQPAELGDSAMYLCASSRPDRNDYGYTFGSGTRLTVV.

V gene TRBV15 combines with J gene TRBJ1-5; 7 nucleotides align to TRBD1. Looked up from germline, CDR1 is LNHNV and CDR2 is YYDKDF (reference sequence). The CDR3 is made up of 17 amino acids. J was trimmed by 6 bases and V by 3 bases; bases with no gene match: 14. DNA for the CDR3: TGTGCCACCAGCAGCCCTCCACAGACAGGGCCAGCTCAGCCCCAGCATTTT. This sequence encodes CATSSPPQTGPAQPQHF.

This chain uses TRBV27 with TRBJ2-2, with 10 bases fitting TRBD1. CDR1 and CDR2 from the germline V gene are MNHEY and SMNVEV (reference sequence). V shed 5 bases, J shed 2 bases, and the junction held 2 bases outside the gene matches. The CDR3 spans 15 residues. The CDR3 is CASSDRGRNTGELFF. Here the CDR3 DNA reads TGTGCCAGCAGTGACAGGGGGCGAAACACCGGGGAGCTGTTTTTT.

Regarding this clonotype: A much larger clone differs by one base, so this may be a read error. The chain links TRBV5-6 to TRBJ1-2, with TRBD1 as a possible D gene (5 bases). CDR1 and CDR2 from the germline V gene are SGHDT and YYEEEE. The CDR3 runs to 13 residues. The CDR3 bases are TGCGCCAGCAGCCAAGTGGCAGGGCAAGGCCACACCTTC. It codes for CASSQVAGQGHTF.

The chain is built from TRBV7-3 and TRBJ2-2, with 14 bases matching TRBD2. CDR1 is SGHTA and CDR2 is FQGTGA in the germline V gene. J gave up 2 bases and V 2 bases, and 10 bases lay outside the gene matches. The CDR3 is 20 residues long. CDR3: CASSLAGGTSGGDNTGELFF. DNA for the CDR3: TGTGCCAGCAGCTTAGCCGGGGGGACTAGCGGGGGAGATAACACCGGGGAGCTGTTTTTT.

The genes are TRBV7-9 and TRBJ1-2; D is unclear. The CDR3 spans 14 residues. V lost 4 bases, J lost 3 bases, and 12 bases lay in between. The germline V gene encodes CDR1 SEHNR and CDR2 FQNEAQ (reference sequence). The DNA for the CDR3 is TGTGCCAGCAGCTCTACCGACGGCCACTATGGCTACACCTTC. It is translated as CASSSTDGHYGYTF.

In this sample, this clonotype turned up many times. V usage is TRBV19 and J usage is TRBJ1-5, with a tentative D call TRBD1 (5 bases). This CDR3 spans 15 amino acids. Trimming shortened V by 7 bases and J by 0 bases, and 13 bases separated the two germline ends. CDR1 is LNHDA and CDR2 is SQIVND in the germline V gene (reference sequence). Here the CDR3 reads CASKVARDSNQPQHF. The DNA for the CDR3 is TGTGCCAGTAAAGTGGCCAGGGATAGCAATCAGCCCCAGCATTTT.

The J gene is TRBJ1-5, the V gene TRBV19; no clear D. This CDR3 is 14 amino acids long. The V gene lost 5 bases and the J gene lost 7 bases, with 15 bases spanning the gap. Germline V gives CDR1 LNHDA, CDR2 SQIVND (reference sequence). For the CDR3, the DNA is TGTGCCAGTAGTTTAAGGACGCCCGGGCAGCCCCAGCATTTT. It is translated as CASSLRTPGQPQHF.

The sample holds many counts of this clonotype. The chain employs TRBV10-2 and TRBJ2-7, with D maybe TRBD1 (6 bases). CDR3 length equals 14 residues. Between the trimmed V and J ends, which lost 6 bases and 2 bases, there was a span of 14 bases. CDR1 is WSHSY, CDR2 SAAADI, per germline. In DNA form, the CDR3 reads TGCGCCAGCAGACCCCAGGACAGAACCTACGAGCAGTACTTC. This codes for CASRPQDRTYEQYF.

V is TRBV7-8 and J is TRBJ1-1; no clear D gene. V lost 1 base, J lost 0 bases, and 15 bases lay in between. There are 17 residues in the CDR3. Germline V gene lookup returns CDR1 SGHVS and CDR2 FQNEAQ. The CDR3 sequence is CASSLGAGLAVNTEAFF. Here the CDR3 DNA reads TGTGCCAGCAGCTTAGGGGCAGGTTTGGCTGTGAACACTGAAGCTTTCTTT.

This clonotype was recorded a few times. This chain joins TRBV4-3 and TRBJ2-7; D ambiguous. Trimming pared 0 bases from V and 3 bases from J, leaving 18 bases between. Germline values: CDR1 LGHNA, CDR2 YSLEER. CDR3 size: 17 residues. The CDR3: CASSQDLGIGRNYEQYF. Here the CDR3 DNA reads TGCGCCAGCAGCCAAGATCTTGGGATTGGCAGAAACTACGAGCAGTACTTC.

This clonotype was seen many times. Here the CDR3 DNA reads TGTGCCAGCAGCTCGGTGGGGGGCGGGGGCCATGAGCAGTTCTTC. This translates into CASSSVGGGGHEQFF. The chain recombines TRBV7-9 with TRBJ2-1; the D gene is possibly TRBD2 (7 bases). Germline lookup yields CDR1 SEHNR and CDR2 FQNEAQ (reference sequence). Trimming pared 4 bases from V and 8 bases from J, leaving 18 bases between. CDR3 size: 15 residues.

The V gene is TRBV9, the J gene TRBJ2-7, with D tentatively TRBD2 (6 bases). V lost 3 bases, J lost 3 bases, and 19 bases lay in between. Germline assignment: CDR1 SGDLS and CDR2 YYNGEE. The length of the CDR3 is 16 residues. CDR3 sequence reads: CASSGVSGVDSYEQYF. The DNA of the CDR3 is TGTGCCAGCAGCGGCGTGTCGGGGGTAGATAGCTACGAGCAGTACTTC.